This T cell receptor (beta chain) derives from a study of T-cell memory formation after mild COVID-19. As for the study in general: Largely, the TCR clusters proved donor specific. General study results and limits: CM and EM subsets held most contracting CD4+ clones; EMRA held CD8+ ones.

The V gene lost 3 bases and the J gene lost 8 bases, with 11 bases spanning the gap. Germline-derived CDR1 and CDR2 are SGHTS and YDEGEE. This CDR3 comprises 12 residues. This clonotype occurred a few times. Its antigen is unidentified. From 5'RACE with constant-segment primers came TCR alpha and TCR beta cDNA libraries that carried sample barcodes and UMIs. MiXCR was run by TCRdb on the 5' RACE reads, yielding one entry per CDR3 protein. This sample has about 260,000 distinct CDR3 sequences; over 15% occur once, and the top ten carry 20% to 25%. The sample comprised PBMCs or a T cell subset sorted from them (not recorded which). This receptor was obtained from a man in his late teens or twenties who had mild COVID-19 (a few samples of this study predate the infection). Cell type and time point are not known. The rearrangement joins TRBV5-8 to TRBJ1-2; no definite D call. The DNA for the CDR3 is TGTGCCAGCAGCTACCCGCCCGGGGGCTACACCTTC. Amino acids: CASSYPPGGYTF.